The 16 T cell receptor beta chains in this list originate from one sample, sequenced in a study of blood T cell repertoires in COVID-19. Generated by immunoSEQ multiplex PCR, the TCRdb table keeps only in-frame clones and is missing some. Among 150,000 to 200,000 clones listed, about 84% were seen once. The material sequenced was PBMCs or T cells enriched from blood (not recorded which). The source of these receptors is a man aged 50 or older who had recovered from COVID-19.

In DNA form, the CDR3 reads TGTGCCAGCAGTTTAACCCTAGTAGGTGAGCAGTTCTTC. Translation: CASSLTLVGEQFF. V and J are TRBV12-3 or TRBV12-4 and TRBJ2-1; D not resolved. The CDR3 has 13 residues. V lost 2 bases and J lost 9, with 11 bases in between.

V gene TRBV23-1 combines with J gene TRBJ2-7; tentatively, D is TRBD1 (6 bases). TRBV23-1 is designated an ORF whose function remains uncertain. This CDR3 spans 17 amino acids. Trimming stripped 1 base from V and 2 bases from J, with 18 bases between. This CDR3 reads CASSQLVGDTLPYEQYF. The CDR3 DNA sequence: TGCGCCAGCAGTCAATTGGTAGGGGACACCCTACCCTACGAGCAGTACTTC.

This clone was seen once. The V and J genes are TRBV18 and TRBJ2-6; 11 positions match TRBD1. The J segment lost 1 base and the V segment lost 3 bases, leaving 11 bases of the junction unmatched. Germline V gene sequence: CDR1 KGHSH, CDR2 LQKENI. The CDR3 is 20 residues long. The CDR3 coding sequence is TGTGCCAGCTCACCGGGACAGGGGGATTTAGGGATTTCTGGGGCCAACGTCCTGACTTTC. Encoded protein: CASSPGQGDLGISGANVLTF.

The chain employs TRBV5-4 and TRBJ1-1; perhaps TRBD1 as D (5 bases). CDR1 is SGHNT, CDR2 YYREEE, per germline (reference sequence). Trimming took 0 bases from V and 3 from J, leaving 15 bases between them. The CDR3 has 16 residues. Written as DNA, the CDR3 is TGTGCCAGCAGCTTGGCCGCGGGGCTCAGGGACACTGAAGCTTTCTTT. It yields the protein CASSLAAGLRDTEAFF.

The chain couples TRBV19 to TRBJ2-7, with D perhaps TRBD1 (5 bases). The germline CDR1 and CDR2 sequences are LNHDA and SQIVND (reference sequence). The CDR3 has 16 residues. Trimming removed 4 bases from V and 4 bases from J, with 20 bases in between. CDR3 sequence: CASSTRKGQGIYEQYF. In DNA form, the CDR3 reads TGTGCCAGTAGTACGCGAAAGGGCCAGGGTATTTACGAGCAGTACTTC.

In its sample, this clone was seen a few times. This chain's CDR3 is CASSPRGNTGELFF. The DNA of the CDR3 is TGTGCCAGCAGTCCAAGGGGGAACACCGGGGAGCTGTTTTTT. The rearrangement joins TRBV6-4 to TRBJ2-2; D is perhaps TRBD1 (5 bases). Germline lookup yields CDR1 MRHNA and CDR2 SNTAGT. This CDR3 region has 14 residues. V was trimmed by 5 bases and J by 1 base, leaving 8 bases between them.

This clone was observed a few times. The chain carries TRBV5-1 and TRBJ2-7; D is perhaps TRBD1 (5 bases). The ends were cut back, 4 bases at V and 2 bases at J, with 13 bases in the middle. CDR3 length: 14 residues. Germline V lookup: CDR1 SGHRS, CDR2 YFSETQ. The CDR3 DNA reads TGCGCCAGCAGCCCCCAAGCAGGGACCTACGAGCAGTACTTC. Protein product: CASSPQAGTYEQYF.

V is TRBV9 and J is TRBJ1-1; D ambiguous. Germline assignment: CDR1 SGDLS and CDR2 YYNGEE. The CDR3 consists of 17 residues. Deletions cut 0 bases from V and 6 bases from J, with 21 bases between. The CDR3 nucleotides are TGTGCCAGCAGCGTAGCTCCTCTCGGACGGGATAGCGCTGAAGCTTTCTTT. Translation: CASSVAPLGRDSAEAFF.

The rearrangement joins TRBV12-5 to TRBJ2-1; tentatively, D is TRBD1 (5 bases). Germline lookup yields CDR1 LGHNT and CDR2 FRNRAP. Trimming took 5 bases from V and 3 from J, leaving 8 bases between them. The CDR3 is 13 residues long. The CDR3 region is CASGTGDYNEQFF. The CDR3 bases are TGTGCTAGTGGTACAGGCGACTACAATGAGCAGTTCTTC.

The chain combines TRBV28 with TRBJ1-6; D is unresolved. Trimming cost V 3 bases and J 4 bases, with 4 bases left between them. The germline CDR1 and CDR2 sequences are MDHEN and SYDVKM. This CDR3 comprises 13 residues. For the CDR3, the DNA is TGTGCCAGCAGTTTGCGGTATAATTCACCCCTCCACTTT. Amino acids: CASSLRYNSPLHF.

The rearrangement uses TRBV28 and TRBJ1-1, with D possibly matching TRBD1 (5 bases). The CDR3 has 17 residues. Trimming took off 2 bases at V and 4 bases at J, with 20 bases between the two ends. The germline gives CDR1 MDHEN, CDR2 SYDVKM. As DNA, the CDR3 is TGTGCCAGCAGTTTAAAGGGGTTAGGGAAGGTGGGCACTGAAGCTTTCTTT. Translation: CASSLKGLGKVGTEAFF.

J is TRBJ2-1 and V is TRBV4-2, with TRBD2 as a possible D gene (5 bases). Germline V lookup: CDR1 LGHNA, CDR2 YNFKEQ. The CDR3 has 13 amino acids. Trimming left V 1 base short and J 11 bases short, with 12 bases between. The CDR3 sequence: CASSQGGFFKQFF. CDR3 sequence (DNA): TGTGCCAGCAGCCAAGGCGGGTTTTTTAAGCAGTTCTTC.

CDR3 sequence reads: CASSSLAGTGDEAFF. DNA for the CDR3: TGTGCCAGCAGCTCCTTGGCGGGGACAGGGGATGAAGCTTTCTTT. This sequence joins TRBV7-6 and TRBJ1-1; 10 nucleotides match TRBD1. The trim removed 4 bases at V and 7 bases at J, leaving 9 bases unmatched. CDR1 SGHVS and CDR2 FNYEAQ come from the germline V gene. The CDR3 is 15 residues long.

The chain carries TRBV10-3 and TRBJ2-1; 9 bases map to TRBD2. The germline V gene has CDR1 ENHRY and CDR2 SYGVKD. After removal of 2 bases from V and 7 bases from J, the junction contained 9 bases not matched to a gene. The CDR3 has 16 amino acids. CDR3 coding DNA: TGTGCCATCAGTGAGGTAGCGGGGGCCCAAGGTAATGAGCAGTTCTTC. This codes for CAISEVAGAQGNEQFF.

The genes are TRBV3-1 (or the pseudogene TRBV3-2) and TRBJ1-1, with a weak D call TRBD1 (6 bases). This CDR3 is built from 15 residues. Trimming removed 4 bases at V and 5 bases at J, with 17 bases between. CDR1 is LGHDT, CDR2 YNNKEL, per germline (reference sequence). Here the CDR3 reads CASSPLQGTGTEAFF. The CDR3 DNA reads TGTGCCAGCAGCCCCCTTCAGGGGACGGGGACTGAAGCTTTCTTT.

The chain has TRBV5-1 and TRBJ1-6; TRBD1 matches at 7 bases. V lost 5 bases, J lost 6 bases, and 5 bases stayed unmatched. Germline loops: CDR1 SGHRS, CDR2 YFSETQ. The CDR3 runs to 14 residues. CDR3 sequence (DNA): TGCGCCAGCAGTTTTGGACAGGCTAATTCACCCCTCCACTTT. The encoded protein is CASSFGQANSPLHF.